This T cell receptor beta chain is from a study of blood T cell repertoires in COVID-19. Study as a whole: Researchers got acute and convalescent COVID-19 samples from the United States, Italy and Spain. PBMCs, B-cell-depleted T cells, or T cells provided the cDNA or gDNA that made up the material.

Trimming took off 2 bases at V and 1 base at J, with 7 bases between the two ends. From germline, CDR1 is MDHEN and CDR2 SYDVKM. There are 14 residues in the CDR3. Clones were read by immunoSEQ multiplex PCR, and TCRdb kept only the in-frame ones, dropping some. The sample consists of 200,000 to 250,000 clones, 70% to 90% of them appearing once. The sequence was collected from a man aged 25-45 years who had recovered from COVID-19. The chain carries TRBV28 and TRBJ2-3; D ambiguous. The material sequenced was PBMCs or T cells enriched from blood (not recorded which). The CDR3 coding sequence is TGTGCCAGCAGTTTAGCGCAGGGCACAGATACGCAGTATTTT. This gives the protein CASSLAQGTDTQYF.